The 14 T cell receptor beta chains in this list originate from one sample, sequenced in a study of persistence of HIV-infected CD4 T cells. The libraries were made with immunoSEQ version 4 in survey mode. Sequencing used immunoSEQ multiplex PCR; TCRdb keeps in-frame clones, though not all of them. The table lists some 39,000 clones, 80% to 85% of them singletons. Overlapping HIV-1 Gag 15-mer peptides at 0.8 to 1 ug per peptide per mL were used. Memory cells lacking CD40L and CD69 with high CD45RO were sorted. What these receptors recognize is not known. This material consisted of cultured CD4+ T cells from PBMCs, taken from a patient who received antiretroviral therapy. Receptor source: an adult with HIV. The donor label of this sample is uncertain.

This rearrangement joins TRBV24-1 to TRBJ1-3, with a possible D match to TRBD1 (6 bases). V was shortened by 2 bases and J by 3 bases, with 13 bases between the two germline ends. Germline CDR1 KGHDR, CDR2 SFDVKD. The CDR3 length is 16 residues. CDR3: CATSDSSRGGGNTIYF. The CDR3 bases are TGTGCCACCAGTGATTCTTCCAGGGGCGGTGGAAACACCATATATTTT.

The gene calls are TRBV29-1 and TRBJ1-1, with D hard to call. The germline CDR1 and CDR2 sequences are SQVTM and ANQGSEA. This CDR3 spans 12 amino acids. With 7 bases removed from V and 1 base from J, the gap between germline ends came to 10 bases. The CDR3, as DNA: TGCAGCGCTGGACGGCCGAACACTGAAGCTTTCTTT. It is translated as CSAGRPNTEAFF.

CDR3 sequence: CASSLASRVANSPLHF. CDR3 coding DNA: TGTGCCAGCAGTTTAGCCTCAAGGGTTGCCAATTCACCCCTCCACTTT. The chain has TRBV27 and TRBJ1-6; unclear D gene. CDR1 MNHEY and CDR2 SMNVEV come from the germline V gene (reference sequence). V lost 2 bases, J lost 7 bases, and 15 bases lay in between. The CDR3 is 16 residues long.

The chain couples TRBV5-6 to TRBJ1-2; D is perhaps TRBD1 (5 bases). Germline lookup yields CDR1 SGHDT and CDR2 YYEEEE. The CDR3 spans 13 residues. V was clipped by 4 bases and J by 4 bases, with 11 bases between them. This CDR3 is CASSPTGAYGYTF. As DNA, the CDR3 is TGTGCCAGCAGCCCGACTGGGGCCTATGGCTACACCTTC.

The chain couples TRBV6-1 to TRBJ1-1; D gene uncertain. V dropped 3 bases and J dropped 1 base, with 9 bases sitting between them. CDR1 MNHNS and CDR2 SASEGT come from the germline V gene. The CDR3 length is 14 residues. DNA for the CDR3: TGTGCCAGCAGTGATGGCCAGGAGAACACTGAAGCTTTCTTT. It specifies CASSDGQENTEAFF.

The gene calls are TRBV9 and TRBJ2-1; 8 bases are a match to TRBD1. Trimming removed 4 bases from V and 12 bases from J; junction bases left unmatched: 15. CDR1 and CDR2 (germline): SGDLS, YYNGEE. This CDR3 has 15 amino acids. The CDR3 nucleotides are TGTGCCAGCAGCCCTCGGGACAGGACCTTGTCGGGGCAGTTCTTC. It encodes CASSPRDRTLSGQFF.

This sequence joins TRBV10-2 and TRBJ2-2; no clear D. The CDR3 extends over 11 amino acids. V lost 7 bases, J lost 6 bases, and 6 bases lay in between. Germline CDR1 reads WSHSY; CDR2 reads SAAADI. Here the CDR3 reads CASKLSGELFF. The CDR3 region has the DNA TGCGCCAGCAAGTTATCCGGGGAGCTGTTTTTT.

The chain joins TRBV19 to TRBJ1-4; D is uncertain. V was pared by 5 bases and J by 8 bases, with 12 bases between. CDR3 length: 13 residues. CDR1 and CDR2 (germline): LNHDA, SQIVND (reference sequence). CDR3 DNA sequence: TGTGCCAGTAGTCCGGGCCGAGGAGAAAAACTGTTTTTT. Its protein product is CASSPGRGEKLFF. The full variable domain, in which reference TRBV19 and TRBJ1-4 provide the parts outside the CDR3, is DGGITQSPKYLFRKEGQNVTLSCEQNLNHDAMYWYRQDPGQGLRLIYYSQIVNDFQKGDIAEGYSVSREKKESFPLTVTSAQKNPTAFYLCASSPGRGEKLFFGSGTQLSVL.

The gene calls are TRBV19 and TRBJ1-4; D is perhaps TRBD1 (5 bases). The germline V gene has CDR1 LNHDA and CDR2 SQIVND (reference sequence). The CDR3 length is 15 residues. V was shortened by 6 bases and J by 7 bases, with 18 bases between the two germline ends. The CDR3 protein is CASSKARQGTEKLFF. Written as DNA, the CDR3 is TGTGCCAGTAGCAAAGCTCGTCAGGGAACTGAAAAACTGTTTTTT.

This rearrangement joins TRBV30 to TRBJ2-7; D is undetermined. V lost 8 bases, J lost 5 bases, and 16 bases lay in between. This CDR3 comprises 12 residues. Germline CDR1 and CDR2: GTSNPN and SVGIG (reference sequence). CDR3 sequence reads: CARAPPAHEQYV. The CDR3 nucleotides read TGTGCCCGCGCCCCCCCTGCCCACGAGCAGTACGTC.

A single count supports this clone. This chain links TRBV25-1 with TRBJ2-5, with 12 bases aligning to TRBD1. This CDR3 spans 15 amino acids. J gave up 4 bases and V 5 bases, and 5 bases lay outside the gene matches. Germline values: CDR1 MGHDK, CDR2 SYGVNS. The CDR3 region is CASSYGTGGGETQYF. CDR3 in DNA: TGTGCCAGCAGTTACGGGACAGGGGGCGGAGAGACCCAGTACTTC.

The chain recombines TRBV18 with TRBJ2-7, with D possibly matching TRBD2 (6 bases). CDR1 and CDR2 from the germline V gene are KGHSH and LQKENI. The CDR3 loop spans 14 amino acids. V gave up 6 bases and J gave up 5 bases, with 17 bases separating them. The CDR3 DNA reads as TGTGCCAGCTCCCCCAGCGGGTATTCTCACGAGCAGTACTTC. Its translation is CASSPSGYSHEQYF.

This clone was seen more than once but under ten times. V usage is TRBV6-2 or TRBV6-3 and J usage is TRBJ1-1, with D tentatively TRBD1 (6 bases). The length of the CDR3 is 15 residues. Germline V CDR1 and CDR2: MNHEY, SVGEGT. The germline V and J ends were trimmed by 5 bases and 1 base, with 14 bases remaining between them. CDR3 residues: CASSPNRDKNTEAFF. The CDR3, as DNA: TGTGCCAGCAGTCCAAACCGGGACAAGAACACTGAAGCTTTCTTT.

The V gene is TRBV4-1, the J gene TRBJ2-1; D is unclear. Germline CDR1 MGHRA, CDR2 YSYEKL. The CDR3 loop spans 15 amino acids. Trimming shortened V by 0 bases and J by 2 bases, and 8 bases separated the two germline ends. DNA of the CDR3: TGCGCCAGCAGCCAAGATCGTCAGCCCTACAATGAGCAGTTCTTC. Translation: CASSQDRQPYNEQFF.